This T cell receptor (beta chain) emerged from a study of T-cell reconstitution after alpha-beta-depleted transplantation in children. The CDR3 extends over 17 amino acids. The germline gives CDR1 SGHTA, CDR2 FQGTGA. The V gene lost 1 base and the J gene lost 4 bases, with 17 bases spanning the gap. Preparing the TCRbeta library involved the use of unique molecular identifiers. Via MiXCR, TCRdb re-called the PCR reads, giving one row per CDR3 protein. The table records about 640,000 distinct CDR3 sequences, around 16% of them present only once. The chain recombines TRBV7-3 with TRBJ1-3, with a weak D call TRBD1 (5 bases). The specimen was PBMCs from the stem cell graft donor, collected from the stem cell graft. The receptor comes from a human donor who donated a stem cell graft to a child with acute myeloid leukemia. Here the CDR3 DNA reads TGTGCCAGCAGCTTAAGGCGTGCCAGGGCTGTCGGAAACACCATATATTTT. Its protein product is CASSLRRARAVGNTIYF.